This record covers a single T cell receptor (beta chain). Its antigen is unidentified. The CDR3 is made up of 17 amino acids. Germline V lookup: CDR1 SGHRS, CDR2 YFSETQ. Trimming cost V 4 bases and J 2 bases; bases outside gene matches: 13. Profiling relied on immunoSEQ multiplex PCR, and the TCRdb table lists in-frame clones only, not all of them. The table includes approximately 100,000 clones, 86% detected once. This sample is part of a study of T cell repertoires and HLA-DP antigens. The V call is TRBV5-1, the J call TRBJ2-7; 9 nucleotides agree with TRBD2. The sequence derives from a man between 50 and 59 years old in good health and CMV-seronegative. The sequencing input was CD4+ T cells from PBMCs. CDR3 sequence: CASSGRSSGKVPYEQYF. The CDR3 DNA sequence: TGCGCCAGCAGCGGGAGGTCTAGCGGGAAAGTTCCCTACGAGCAGTACTTC.